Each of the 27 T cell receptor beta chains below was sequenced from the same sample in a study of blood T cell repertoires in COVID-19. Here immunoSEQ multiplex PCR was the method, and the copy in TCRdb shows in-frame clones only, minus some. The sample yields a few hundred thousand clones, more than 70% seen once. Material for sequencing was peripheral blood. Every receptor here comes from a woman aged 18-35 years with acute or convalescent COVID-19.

CDR3 amino acids: CASWRGTYSNQPQHF. In DNA form, the CDR3 reads TGTGCCAGCTGGAGGGGCACCTATAGCAATCAGCCCCAGCATTTT. The J gene is TRBJ1-5, the V gene TRBV27, with D tentatively TRBD1 (5 bases). V lost 8 bases and J lost 0, with 14 bases in between. CDR1 and CDR2 (germline): MNHEY, SMNVEV (reference sequence). This CDR3 contains 15 residues.

The chain's CDR3 is CASSLGWYNEQFF. CDR3 bases: TGTGCCAGCAGTTTGGGCTGGTACAATGAGCAGTTCTTC. The V and J genes are TRBV27 and TRBJ2-1; no firm D call. The germline V gene has CDR1 MNHEY and CDR2 SMNVEV (reference sequence). Trimming pared 3 bases from V and 4 bases from J, leaving 7 bases between. The CDR3 covers 13 residues.

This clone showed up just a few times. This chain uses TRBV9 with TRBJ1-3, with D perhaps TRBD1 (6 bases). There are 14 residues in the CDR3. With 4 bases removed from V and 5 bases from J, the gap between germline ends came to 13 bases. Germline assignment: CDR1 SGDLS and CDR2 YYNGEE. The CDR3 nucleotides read TGTGCCAGCAGCCCCACCGGACAGAGAAACACCATATATTTT. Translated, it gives CASSPTGQRNTIYF.

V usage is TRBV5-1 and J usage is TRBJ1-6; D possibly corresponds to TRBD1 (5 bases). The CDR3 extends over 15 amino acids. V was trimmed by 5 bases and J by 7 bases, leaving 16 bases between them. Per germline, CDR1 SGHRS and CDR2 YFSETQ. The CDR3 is CASRSRGEANSPLHF. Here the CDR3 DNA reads TGCGCCAGCAGGTCTCGGGGGGAAGCGAATTCACCCCTCCACTTT.

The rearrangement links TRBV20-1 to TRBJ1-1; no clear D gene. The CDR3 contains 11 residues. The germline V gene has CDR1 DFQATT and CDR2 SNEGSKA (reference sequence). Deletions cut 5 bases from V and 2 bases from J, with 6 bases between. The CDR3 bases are TGCAGTGCTCCCCATAACACTGAAGCTTTCTTT. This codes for CSAPHNTEAFF.

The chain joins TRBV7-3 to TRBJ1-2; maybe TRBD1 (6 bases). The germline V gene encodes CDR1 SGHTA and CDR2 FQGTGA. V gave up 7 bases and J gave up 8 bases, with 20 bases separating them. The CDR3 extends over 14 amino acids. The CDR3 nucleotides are TGTGCCAGCAACCCGACAGGCTCGAGCGAGGGCTACACCTTC. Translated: CASNPTGSSEGYTF.

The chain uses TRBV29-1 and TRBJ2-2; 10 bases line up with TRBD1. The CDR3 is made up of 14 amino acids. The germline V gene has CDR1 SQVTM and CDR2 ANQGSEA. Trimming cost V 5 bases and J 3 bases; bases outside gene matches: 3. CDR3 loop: CSVRTGGDTGELFF. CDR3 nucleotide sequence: TGCAGCGTTCGGACAGGGGGGGACACCGGGGAGCTGTTTTTT.

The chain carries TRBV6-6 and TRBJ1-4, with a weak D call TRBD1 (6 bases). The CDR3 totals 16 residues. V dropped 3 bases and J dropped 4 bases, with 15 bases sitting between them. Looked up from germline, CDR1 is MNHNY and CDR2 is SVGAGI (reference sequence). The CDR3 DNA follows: TGTGCCAGCAGTTATTCAGGGGCGATGGGTAATGAAAAACTGTTTTTT. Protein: CASSYSGAMGNEKLFF.

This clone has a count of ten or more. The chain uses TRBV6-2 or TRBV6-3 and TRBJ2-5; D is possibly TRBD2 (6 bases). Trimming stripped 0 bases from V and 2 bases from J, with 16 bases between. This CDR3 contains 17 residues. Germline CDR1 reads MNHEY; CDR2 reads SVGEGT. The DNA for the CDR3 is TGTGCCAGCAGTTACTCCCCCTGGGAAGGACTACAAGAGACCCAGTACTTC. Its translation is CASSYSPWEGLQETQYF.

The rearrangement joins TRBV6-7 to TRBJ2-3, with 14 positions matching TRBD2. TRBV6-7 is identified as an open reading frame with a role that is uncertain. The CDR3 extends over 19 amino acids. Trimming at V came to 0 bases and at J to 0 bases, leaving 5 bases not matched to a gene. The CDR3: CASSYSGTSGRGSTDTQYF. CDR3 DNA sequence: TGTGCCAGCAGTTACTCCGGGACTAGCGGGAGAGGTAGCACAGATACGCAGTATTTT.

DNA of the CDR3: TGTGCCAGCAGTCAAACAGGGTTCGGTGAAAAACTGTTTTTT. It specifies CASSQTGFGEKLFF. J is TRBJ1-4 and V is TRBV6-5; D may be TRBD1 (6 bases). V was cut by 5 bases and J by 7 bases, with 14 bases left in between. CDR1 and CDR2 (germline): MNHEY, SVGAGI. CDR3 size: 14 residues.

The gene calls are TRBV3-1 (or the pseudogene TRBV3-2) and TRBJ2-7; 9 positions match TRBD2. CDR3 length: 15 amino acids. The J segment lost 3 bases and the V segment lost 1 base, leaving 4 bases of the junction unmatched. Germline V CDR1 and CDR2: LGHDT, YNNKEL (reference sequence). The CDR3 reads CASSQGLAGLYEQYF. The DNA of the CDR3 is TGTGCCAGCAGCCAAGGTCTAGCGGGACTCTACGAGCAGTACTTC.

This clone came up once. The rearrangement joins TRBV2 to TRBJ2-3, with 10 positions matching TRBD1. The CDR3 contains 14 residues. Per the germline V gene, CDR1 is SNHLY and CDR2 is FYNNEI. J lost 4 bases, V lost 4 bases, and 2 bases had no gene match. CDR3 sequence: CASSGGTGADTQYF. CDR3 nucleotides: TGTGCCAGCAGTGGCGGGACAGGGGCAGATACGCAGTATTTT.

CDR3 nucleotide sequence: TGCAGCGTTTCCAGTAGCGGGAAGGGCTACAATGAGCAGTTCTTC. Translating gives CSVSSSGKGYNEQFF. The chain has TRBV29-1 and TRBJ2-1; 8 bases line up with TRBD2. The CDR3 runs to 15 residues. Losses at the gene ends were 5 bases for V and 3 bases for J; bases not matched to a gene: 9. The V gene's germline CDR1 is SQVTM and CDR2 ANQGSEA.

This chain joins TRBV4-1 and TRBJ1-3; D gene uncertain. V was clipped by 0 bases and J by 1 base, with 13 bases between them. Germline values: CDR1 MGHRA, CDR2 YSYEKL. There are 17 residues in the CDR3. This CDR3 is CASSQDGLRESGNTIYF. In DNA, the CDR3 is TGCGCCAGCAGCCAAGACGGTTTACGGGAGTCTGGAAACACCATATATTTT.

The DNA for the CDR3 is TGCGCCAGCAGCTTGACCCCGACAGGGGGCAATCAGCCCCAGCATTTT. Encoded protein: CASSLTPTGGNQPQHF. The chain employs TRBV5-1 and TRBJ1-5, with 8 bases identical to TRBD1. The germline CDR1 and CDR2 sequences are SGHRS and YFSETQ. V was clipped by 1 base and J by 2 bases; unmatched bases: 5. CDR3 length: 16 residues.

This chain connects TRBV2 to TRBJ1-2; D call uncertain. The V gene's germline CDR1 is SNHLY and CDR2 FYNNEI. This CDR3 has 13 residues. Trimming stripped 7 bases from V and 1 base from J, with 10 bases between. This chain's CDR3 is CASTWAGNYGYTF. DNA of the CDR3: TGTGCCAGCACTTGGGCGGGTAACTATGGCTACACCTTC.

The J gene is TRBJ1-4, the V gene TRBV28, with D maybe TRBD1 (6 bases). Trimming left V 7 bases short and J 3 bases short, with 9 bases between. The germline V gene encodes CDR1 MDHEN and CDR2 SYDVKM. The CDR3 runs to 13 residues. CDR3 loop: CASNRDANEKLFF. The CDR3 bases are TGTGCCAGCAACAGGGACGCTAATGAAAAACTGTTTTTT.

CDR3 DNA sequence: TGTGCCAGCAGTTATGGTAGGGGTAGGGACAATGAGCAGTTCTTC. Translating it yields CASSYGRGRDNEQFF. The chain recombines TRBV6-5 with TRBJ2-1; weak D call: TRBD1 (5 bases). V was trimmed by 3 bases and J by 5 bases, leaving 14 bases between them. This CDR3 region has 15 residues. Germline V gene data show CDR1 as MNHEY and CDR2 as SVGAGI.

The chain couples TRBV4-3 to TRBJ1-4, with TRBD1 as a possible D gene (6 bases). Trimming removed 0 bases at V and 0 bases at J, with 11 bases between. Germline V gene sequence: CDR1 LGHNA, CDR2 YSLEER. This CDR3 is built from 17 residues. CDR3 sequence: CASSQDLGAATNEKLFF. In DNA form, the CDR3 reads TGCGCCAGCAGCCAAGATCTGGGGGCAGCAACTAATGAAAAACTGTTTTTT.

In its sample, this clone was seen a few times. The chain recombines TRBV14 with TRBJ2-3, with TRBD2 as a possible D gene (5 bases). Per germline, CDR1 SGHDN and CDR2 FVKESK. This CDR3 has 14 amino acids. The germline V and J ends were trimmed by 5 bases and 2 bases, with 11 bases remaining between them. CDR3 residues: CASSYTRITDTQYF. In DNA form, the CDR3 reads TGTGCCAGCAGCTATACTAGAATCACAGATACGCAGTATTTT.

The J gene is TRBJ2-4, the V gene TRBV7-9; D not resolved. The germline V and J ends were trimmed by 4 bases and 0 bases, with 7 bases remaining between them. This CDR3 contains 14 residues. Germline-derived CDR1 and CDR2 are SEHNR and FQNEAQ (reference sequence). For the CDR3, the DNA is TGTGCCAGCAGCTCATCACTAGCCAAAAACATTCAGTACTTC. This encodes CASSSSLAKNIQYF. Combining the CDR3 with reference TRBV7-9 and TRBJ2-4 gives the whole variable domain DTGVSQNPRHKITKRGQNVTFRCDPISEHNRLYWYRQTLGQGPEFLTYFQNEAQLEKSRLLSDRFSAERPKGSFSTLEIQRTEQGDSAMYLCASSSSLAKNIQYFGAGTRLSVL.

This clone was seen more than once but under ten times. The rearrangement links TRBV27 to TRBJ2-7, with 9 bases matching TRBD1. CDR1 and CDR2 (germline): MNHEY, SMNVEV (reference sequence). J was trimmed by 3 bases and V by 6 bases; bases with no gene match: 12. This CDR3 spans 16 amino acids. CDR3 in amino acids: CASSLITGTGLYEQYF. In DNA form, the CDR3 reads TGTGCCAGCAGCCTAATCACCGGGACAGGGCTCTACGAGCAGTACTTC.

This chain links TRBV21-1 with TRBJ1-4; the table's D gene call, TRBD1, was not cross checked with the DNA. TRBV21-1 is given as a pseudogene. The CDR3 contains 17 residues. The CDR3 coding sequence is TGTGCCACCCCTCCCCCGAGACAGGAGGCAACTAATGAAAAACTGTTTTTT. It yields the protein CATPPPRQEATNEKLFF.

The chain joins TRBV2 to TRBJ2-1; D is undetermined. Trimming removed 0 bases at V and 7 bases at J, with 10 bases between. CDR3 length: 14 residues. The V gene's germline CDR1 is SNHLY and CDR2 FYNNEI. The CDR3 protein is CASSEALFRNEQFF. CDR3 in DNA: TGTGCCAGCAGTGAAGCGCTTTTTCGGAATGAGCAGTTCTTC.

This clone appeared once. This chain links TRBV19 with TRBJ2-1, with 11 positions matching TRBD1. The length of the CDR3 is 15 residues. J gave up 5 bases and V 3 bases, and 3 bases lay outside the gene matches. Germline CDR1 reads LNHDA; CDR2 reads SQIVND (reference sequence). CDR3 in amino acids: CASSMDRGLHNEQFF. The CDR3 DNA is TGTGCCAGTAGTATGGACAGGGGGCTTCACAATGAGCAGTTCTTC. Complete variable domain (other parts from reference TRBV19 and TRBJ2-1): DGGITQSPKYLFRKEGQNVTLSCEQNLNHDAMYWYRQDPGQGLRLIYYSQIVNDFQKGDIAEGYSVSREKKESFPLTVTSAQKNPTAFYLCASSMDRGLHNEQFFGPGTRLTVL.

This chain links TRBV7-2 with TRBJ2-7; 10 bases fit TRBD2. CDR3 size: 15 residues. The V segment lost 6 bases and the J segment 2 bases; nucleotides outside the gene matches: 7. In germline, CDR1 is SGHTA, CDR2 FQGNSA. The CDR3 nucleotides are TGTGCCAGCAGTCAGAGCGGGAGGGTTCCCTACGAGCAGTACTTC. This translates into CASSQSGRVPYEQYF.